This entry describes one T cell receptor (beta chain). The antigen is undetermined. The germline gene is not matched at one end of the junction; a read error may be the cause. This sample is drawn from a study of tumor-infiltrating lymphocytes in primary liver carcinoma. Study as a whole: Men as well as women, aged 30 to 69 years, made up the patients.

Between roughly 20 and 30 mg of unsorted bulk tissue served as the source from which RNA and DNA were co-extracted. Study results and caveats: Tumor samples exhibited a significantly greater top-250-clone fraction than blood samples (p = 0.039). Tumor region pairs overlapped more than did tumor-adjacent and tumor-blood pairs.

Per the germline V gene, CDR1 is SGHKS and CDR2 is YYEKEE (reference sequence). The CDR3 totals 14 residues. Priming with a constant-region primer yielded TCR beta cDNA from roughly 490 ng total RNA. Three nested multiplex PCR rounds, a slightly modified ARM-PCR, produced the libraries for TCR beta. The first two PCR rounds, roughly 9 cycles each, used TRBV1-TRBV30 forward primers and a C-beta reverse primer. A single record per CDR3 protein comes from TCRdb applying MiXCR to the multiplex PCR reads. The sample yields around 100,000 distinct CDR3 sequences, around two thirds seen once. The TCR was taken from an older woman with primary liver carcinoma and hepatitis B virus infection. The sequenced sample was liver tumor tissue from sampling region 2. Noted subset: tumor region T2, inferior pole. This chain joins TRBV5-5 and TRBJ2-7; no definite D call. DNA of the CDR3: TGTGCCGGCAGCATCGGAGAGAGCTCCTACGAGCAGTACTTC. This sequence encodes CAGSIGESSYEQYF.